This T cell receptor (beta chain) was identified during a study of regulatory T cells in long-lasting Graves disease. General study results and limits: Persistent disease favored TRBV28, TRBJ1-2 and TRBJ2-5.

Arm-PCR with iRepertoire HTBI primers amplified the CDR3 regions for these TCR beta libraries. One entry per CDR3 protein, called by TCRdb with MiXCR from the multiplex PCR reads. The data contain about 350,000 distinct CDR3 sequences, roughly 17% of them seen just once; the ten biggest clones take up 30%. Noted time point: newly diagnosed GD, antithyroid drugs for less than 3 months. Extracted RNA from PBMCs served as the source of the TCR library. It was by American Thyroid Association guidelines that Graves' disease was diagnosed. CDR1 is MDHEN, CDR2 SYDVKM, per germline. V was pared by 5 bases and J by 7 bases, with 5 bases of the junction left unmatched. The CDR3 totals 13 residues. At least ten counts were recorded for this clonotype. The target antigen is unknown. A further study also used this sample, focusing on T cells in Graves' hyperthyroidism and ophthalmopathy. That paper adds: Most thyroid-expanded clonotypes above 0.001 were also found in blood.

The clonotype comes from a man aged 40-50 years with Graves disease. The rearrangement joins TRBV28 to TRBJ2-5; 9 bases line up with TRBD1. Sequences were derived from peripheral blood mononuclear cells (PBMCs), sampled at new diagnosis, from a patient treated with antithyroid drugs. CDR3 protein: CASSPGQGWTQYF. In nucleotides, the CDR3 is TGTGCCAGCAGTCCCGGACAGGGGTGGACCCAGTACTTC. The whole variable domain, remainder taken from reference TRBV28 and TRBJ2-5, is DVKVTQSSRYLVKRTGEKVFLECVQDMDHENMFWYRQDPGLGLRLIYFSYDVKMKEKGDIPEGYSVSREKKERFSLILESASTNQTSMYLCASSPGQGWTQYFGPGTRLLVL.